The entry that follows covers one TCR beta chain sequence. These data are taken from a study of cytomegalovirus exposure and HLA in healthy donors. It was with 60 Vbeta and 13 Jbeta primers that the PCR ran. Generated by immunoSEQ multiplex PCR, the TCRdb table keeps only in-frame clones and is missing some. The sample lists fewer than 130,000 clones; about 86% were seen once. Germline-derived CDR1 and CDR2 are MNHNS and SASEGT. The CDR3 is 14 residues long. Trimming took 1 base from V and 8 from J, leaving 14 bases between them. Sequencing input: PBMCs. The clonotype comes from a man aged 35-49 years in good health and CMV-seronegative. The rearrangement links TRBV6-1 to TRBJ1-2; D ambiguous. The CDR3 DNA reads TGTGCCAGCAGTGAAGTGGCGGGGTCGGGAGGCTACACCTTC. It yields the protein CASSEVAGSGGYTF.